Included here is one T cell receptor (beta chain) sequence, with context. Its antigen is still unknown. Base qualities are not at hand, and no much larger clone is one base apart. Counted from cysteine to phenylalanine, this CDR3 has 19 amino acids. Just CDR3 DNA is preserved here, 57 bases in frame from base 1. V is trimmed back by 0 bases and J by 2 bases, and the junction contains 13 bases that no gene match accounts for. For CDR1 and CDR2, the germline V gene (reference sequence) lists DFQATT and SNEGSKA. These data originate in a study of patients and donors after allogeneic stem cell transplantation (dated by TCRdb to the early 2020s). The library came from RT-PCR. The listed sequencing device is NextSeq 550. TCRdb reran the public reads through fastp at Q25 and MiXCR, keeping productive beta chains. Identical CDR3 protein sequences are pooled into one entry, listed with their most common genes and DNA. The sample has hundreds of thousands of distinct CDR3 sequences on record, approximately 16% of them singletons. Of the sample, 7.2% falls within the top ten clones.

The receptor's source is a human donor who was either an allogeneic HSCT recipient or a stem cell or donor lymphocyte infusion donor (not recorded which). It is not recorded whose cells these are; they may come from a transplant donor. Sample: blood, either unsorted or a sorted T cell fraction (not recorded which). The rearranged chain carries TRBV20-1 and TRBJ2-4; TRBD2 aligns with 10 central bases. Here is the DNA: TGCAGTGCTAGAGATTGGGCCCAGCGGGGGGGCCTGACCAAAAACATTCAGTACTTC. This is translated as CSARDWAQRGGLTKNIQYF.